These T cell receptor beta chains were read from a single sample in a study of Graves' ophthalmopathy and Graves' hyperthyroidism. Each CDR3 protein gets one entry after TCRdb re-called the multiplex PCR reads with MiXCR. The table lists about 740,000 distinct CDR3 sequences, approximately 40% of them singletons, with approximately 43% in the top ten. Sequencing used peripheral blood. Receptors were obtained from an adult man with Graves' ophthalmopathy. The CDR3 runs from the conserved cysteine through the conserved F or W. The order of the fields is clone size, D gene, V gene, J gene, CDR3 protein, CDR3 DNA. D genes are given only for firm matches. A clone size is listed for some rows: how often the clone was seen (once, few, many), or a class if it is expanded.

few	TRBD2	TRBV20-1	TRBJ2-5	CSAWGTSGEVTQYF	TGCAGTGCTTGGGGGACTAGCGGGGAGGTGACCCAGTACTTC
-	-	TRBV7-9	TRBJ1-1	CASSQLAGLEAFF	TGCGCCAGCAGCCAACTGGCAGGGCTTGAAGCTTTCTTT
-	TRBD1	TRBV10-3	TRBJ1-2	CAIRQGQQNNYGYTF	TGTGCCATCAGACAGGGACAGCAAAACAACTATGGCTACACCTTC
-	-	TRBV2	TRBJ2-5	CASREGREETQYF	TGTGCCAGCAGAGAAGGACGGGAAGAGACCCAGTACTTC
-	TRBD1	TRBV20-1	TRBJ2-6	CSATTGGTGANVLTF	TGCAGTGCTACGACAGGGGGTACTGGGGCCAACGTCCTGACTTTC
few	TRBD1	TRBV5-1	TRBJ1-1	CASSNRDRGGWNTEAFF	TGCGCCAGCAGCAACCGGGACAGGGGAGGATGGAACACTGAAGCTTTCTTT
-	TRBD1	TRBV19	TRBJ1-4	CASSMSPGQGMMEKLFF	TGTGCCAGTAGTATGAGTCCGGGACAGGGAATGATGGAAAAACTGTTTTTT
few	-	TRBV7-3	TRBJ2-5	CASSPFSGLGQETQYF	TGTGCCAGCAGCCCCTTTTCCGGACTGGGACAAGAGACCCAGTACTTC
many	-	TRBV6-5	TRBJ1-5	CASSEERSAAVNQPQHF	TGTGCCAGCAGTGAAGAACGATCTGCGGCAGTCAATCAGCCCCAGCATTTT
once	-	TRBV28	TRBJ1-5	CASSLREGVNQPQHF	TGTGCCAGCAGTTTACGGGAGGGTGTCAATCAGCCCCAGCATTTT
-	TRBD2	TRBV20-1	TRBJ2-7	CSARLAASSYEQYF	TGCAGTGCCAGACTAGCGGCTAGCTCCTACGAGCAGTACTTC
-	-	TRBV20-1	TRBJ1-3	CSVFGTKNTIYF	TGCAGTGTCTTCGGGACAAAAAACACCATATATTTT
-	TRBD1	TRBV20-1	TRBJ1-5	CSARAYGTGGPLSNQPQHF	TGCAGTGCTAGAGCATATGGGACAGGGGGCCCCCTTAGCAATCAGCCCCAGCATTTT
few	-	TRBV10-3	TRBJ2-5	CASNRLGRNQETQYF	TGTGCCAGCAATCGACTTGGGCGCAACCAAGAGACCCAGTACTTC
-	TRBD2	TRBV29-1	TRBJ2-7	CSVVTSGEQYF	TGCAGCGTTGTGACTAGCGGCGAGCAGTACTTC
-	TRBD1	TRBV12-3/TRBV12-4	TRBJ1-1	CASSEDRVVLNTEAFF	TGTGCCAGCAGCGAGGACAGGGTAGTTTTGAACACTGAAGCTTTCTTT
-	-	TRBV19	TRBJ2-5	CASRNRVQETQYF	TGTGCCAGCAGAAACAGGGTCCAAGAGACCCAGTACTTC
few	-	TRBV20-1	TRBJ2-7	CSARDLTKQYF	TGCAGTGCTAGAGATCTGACGAAGCAGTACTTC
few	TRBD2	TRBV29-1	TRBJ2-5	CSVARGEGQPQYF	TGCAGCGTCGCACGTGGGGAGGGTCAGCCCCAGTACTTC
-	-	TRBV11-2	TRBJ1-5	CASSLDGTGGQPQHF	TGTGCCAGCAGCTTAGATGGGACGGGTGGGCAGCCCCAGCATTTT
few	-	TRBV6-4	TRBJ2-7	CASSYGQNYEQYF	TGTGCCAGCAGTTACGGACAGAACTACGAGCAGTACTTC
-	-	TRBV5-1	TRBJ1-2	CASTGRYNYGYTF	TGTGCCAGCACGGGCAGGTATAACTATGGCTACACCTTC
many	TRBD2	TRBV29-1	TRBJ2-5	CSVAASGPQETQYF	TGCAGCGTTGCGGCTAGCGGACCCCAAGAGACCCAGTACTTC
-	TRBD1	TRBV15	TRBJ2-5	CATSSSPRQGEKETQYF	TGTGCCACCAGCAGCTCCCCCCGACAGGGAGAAAAAGAGACCCAGTACTTC
few	-	TRBV7-9	TRBJ1-3	CASIPGTPIGNTIYF	TGTGCCAGCATTCCCGGGACACCGATTGGAAACACCATATATTTT
-	-	TRBV20-1	TRBJ2-2	CSARQGPSTGGLFF	TGCAGTGCTAGACAGGGGCCGAGCACCGGGGGGCTGTTTTTT
-	TRBD1	TRBV24-1	TRBJ1-5	CASRPRGTGAGQPQHF	TGTGCCAGCAGACCCCGCGGGACAGGGGCCGGTCAGCCCCAGCATTTT
few	-	TRBV7-7	TRBJ2-6	CASSTGAASGANVLTF	TGTGCCAGCAGCACGGGGGCGGCCTCTGGGGCCAACGTCCTGACTTTC
-	-	TRBV7-9	TRBJ2-6	CASSRVPSGANVLTF	TGTGCCAGCAGCCGGGTCCCCTCTGGGGCCAACGTCCTGACTTTC
-	TRBD1	TRBV9	TRBJ1-3	CASSPRVRQGYAGNTIYF	TGTGCCAGCAGCCCCCGGGTTAGACAGGGTTATGCTGGAAACACCATATATTTT
few	TRBD1	TRBV6-6	TRBJ1-2	CASSYGTGVGYTF	TGTGCCAGCAGTTACGGGACAGGGGTTGGCTACACCTTC
few	-	TRBV19	TRBJ1-2	CASSLRGSYYGYTF	TGTGCCAGTAGTCTCCGGGGCAGCTACTATGGCTACACCTTC
many	-	TRBV7-2	TRBJ1-5	CASSFDSNQPQHF	TGTGCCAGCAGCTTCGATAGCAATCAGCCCCAGCATTTT